These 25 T cell receptor beta chains originate from one sample sequenced in a study of T cell responses to AZD1222 COVID-19 vaccine. Profiling relied on immunoSEQ multiplex PCR, and the TCRdb table lists in-frame clones only, not all of them. The table includes about 86,000 clones, about 88% detected once. The material was peripheral blood, obtained 28 days after the second AZD1222 dose. All receptors derive from an adult who received the AZD1222 COVID-19 vaccine.

The chain employs TRBV7-6 and TRBJ2-2; no reliable D call. V was pared by 2 bases and J by 1 base, with 8 bases between. Germline V CDR1 and CDR2: SGHVS, FNYEAQ. The CDR3 sequence is 15 residues long. CDR3: CASSLMAQNTGELFF. The CDR3, as DNA: TGTGCCAGCAGCTTAATGGCGCAGAACACCGGGGAGCTGTTTTTT. Variable domain in full (rest from reference TRBV7-6 and TRBJ2-2): GAGVSQSPRYKVTKRGQDVALRCDPISGHVSLYWYRQALGQGPEFLTYFNYEAQQDKSGLPNDRFSAERPEGSISTLTIQRTEQRDSAMYRCASSLMAQNTGELFFGEGSRLTVL.

The chain carries TRBV7-2 and TRBJ2-2; tentatively, D is TRBD2 (5 bases). This CDR3 is 16 amino acids long. Per germline, CDR1 SGHTA and CDR2 FQGNSA. V lost 1 base, J lost 4 bases, and 13 bases lay in between. CDR3 sequence: CASSLGFSGFTGELFF. The CDR3 DNA is TGTGCCAGCAGCTTAGGTTTTTCGGGATTCACCGGGGAGCTGTTTTTT. Using reference TRBV7-2 and TRBJ2-2 for the parts outside the CDR3, the full variable domain is GAGVSQSPSNKVTEKGKDVELRCDPISGHTALYWYRQSLGQGLEFLIYFQGNSAPDKSGLPSDRFSAERTGGSVSTLTIQRTQQEDSAVYLCASSLGFSGFTGELFFGEGSRLTVL.

This chain uses TRBV10-3 with TRBJ1-1; D is possibly TRBD1 (5 bases). Trimming cost V 10 bases and J 2 bases, with 20 bases left between them. Germline-derived CDR1 and CDR2 are ENHRY and SYGVKD. CDR3 length: 15 residues. The CDR3 sequence is CATNSQGPKNTEAFF. Here the CDR3 DNA reads TGTGCCACCAACTCCCAGGGCCCTAAAAACACTGAAGCTTTCTTT.

V and J are TRBV10-2 and TRBJ1-1; possibly TRBD1 for D (6 bases). CDR3 length equals 16 residues. V dropped 6 bases and J dropped 1 base, with 18 bases sitting between them. CDR1 and CDR2 (germline): WSHSY, SAAADI. The CDR3 reads CASRLLGGSENTEAFF. Here the CDR3 DNA reads TGCGCCAGCAGACTCCTCGGGGGCTCGGAGAACACTGAAGCTTTCTTT.

This chain links TRBV9 with TRBJ1-1; TRBD1 is a possible D gene (5 bases). V lost 1 base and J lost 1, with 5 bases in between. Germline CDR1 SGDLS, CDR2 YYNGEE. This CDR3 has 13 amino acids. The CDR3 nucleotides are TGTGCCAGCAGCGTAACAGGGAACACTGAAGCTTTCTTT. Encoded protein: CASSVTGNTEAFF.

V and J are TRBV15 and TRBJ1-4, with D unresolved. Germline CDR1 is LNHNV and CDR2 is YYDKDF (reference sequence). V lost 4 bases to trimming and J lost 5 bases, with 14 bases between them. This CDR3 has 15 amino acids. CDR3 sequence reads: CATSNERTRNEKLFF. CDR3 nucleotides: TGTGCCACCAGCAACGAACGCACGAGGAATGAAAAACTGTTTTTT.

V is TRBV18 and J is TRBJ1-1; 9 bases map to TRBD1. Germline-derived CDR1 and CDR2 are KGHSH and LQKENI. With V trimmed by 3 bases and J by 7 bases, 9 bases remained unmatched. CDR3 size: 15 residues. In DNA form, the CDR3 reads TGTGCCAGCTCACCGTTCCAGGGACAGGGAAGTGAAGCTTTCTTT. The encoded protein is CASSPFQGQGSEAFF. Filled out from reference TRBV18 and TRBJ1-1, the complete variable domain reads NAGVMQNPRHLVRRRGQEARLRCSPMKGHSHVYWYRQLPEEGLKFMVYLQKENIIDESGMPKERFSAEFPKEGPSILRIQQVVRGDSAAYFCASSPFQGQGSEAFFGQGTRLTVV.

The genes are TRBV4-1 and TRBJ2-1; 8 positions agree with TRBD1. Trimming at V came to 3 bases and at J to 3 bases, leaving 7 bases not matched to a gene. The CDR3 spans 16 residues. CDR1 MGHRA and CDR2 YSYEKL come from the germline V gene. The CDR3 DNA is TGCGCCAGCAGCCAGATGAGGACAGGGAGCTACAATGAGCAGTTCTTC. It translates to CASSQMRTGSYNEQFF.

Only one count was recorded for this clone. This chain joins TRBV19 and TRBJ2-7, with 7 bases aligning to TRBD1. With 1 base clipped from V and 2 bases from J, the junction kept 2 bases outside the gene matches. The germline gives CDR1 LNHDA, CDR2 SQIVND (reference sequence). CDR3 length: 14 amino acids. The CDR3 region has the DNA TGTGCCAGTAGTATAGGGGACAGCGCCTACGAGCAGTACTTC. It codes for CASSIGDSAYEQYF.

The V and J genes are TRBV5-1 and TRBJ2-1; 11 positions match TRBD2. CDR3 size: 14 residues. After removal of 4 bases from V and 8 bases from J, the junction contained 5 bases not matched to a gene. Germline CDR1 SGHRS, CDR2 YFSETQ. The CDR3 protein is CASSPTSGSDEQFF. The CDR3 nucleotides are TGCGCCAGCAGCCCCACTAGCGGGAGTGATGAGCAGTTCTTC.

V usage is TRBV3-1 (or the pseudogene TRBV3-2) and J usage is TRBJ1-2; D is undetermined. V gave up 2 bases and J gave up 4 bases, with 5 bases separating them. Germline CDR1 is LGHDT and CDR2 is YNNKEL (reference sequence). The CDR3 runs to 12 residues. This CDR3 reads CASSQTSYGYTF. For the CDR3, the DNA is TGTGCCAGCAGCCAAACCAGCTATGGCTACACCTTC.

The chain joins TRBV6-2 or TRBV6-3 to TRBJ2-3, with 8 positions matching TRBD1. Germline assignment: CDR1 MNHEY and CDR2 SVGEGT. The V segment lost 3 bases and the J segment 4 bases; nucleotides outside the gene matches: 3. The CDR3 length is 14 residues. CDR3 DNA: TGTGCCAGCAGTTATCTACAGGGGGCAGATACGCAGTATTTT. Its protein is CASSYLQGADTQYF.

This clone was observed once. The chain has TRBV18 and TRBJ1-1, with 12 bases that match TRBD1. Germline V gene data show CDR1 as KGHSH and CDR2 as LQKENI. The J segment lost 4 bases and the V segment lost 1 base, leaving 7 bases of the junction unmatched. The CDR3 has 17 residues. CDR3 bases: TGTGCCAGCTCACCACTGGGACAGGGGGCGGTCAGCACTGAAGCTTTCTTT. Protein: CASSPLGQGAVSTEAFF. The full variable domain, its missing parts supplied by reference TRBV18 and TRBJ1-1, is NAGVMQNPRHLVRRRGQEARLRCSPMKGHSHVYWYRQLPEEGLKFMVYLQKENIIDESGMPKERFSAEFPKEGPSILRIQQVVRGDSAAYFCASSPLGQGAVSTEAFFGQGTRLTVV.

The gene calls are TRBV11-2 and TRBJ1-6, with a tentative D call TRBD1 (5 bases). Germline CDR1 and CDR2: SGHAT and FQNNGV. Trimming shortened V by 6 bases and J by 10 bases, and 16 bases separated the two germline ends. The CDR3 extends over 14 amino acids. For the CDR3, the DNA is TGTGCCAGCAGGAATGGGGCGGAAGGATCACCCCTCCACTTT. The encoded protein is CASRNGAEGSPLHF.

This chain links TRBV19 with TRBJ2-5; 9 positions agree with TRBD1. Germline V gives CDR1 LNHDA, CDR2 SQIVND (reference sequence). The CDR3 consists of 17 residues. The trim removed 5 bases at V and 4 bases at J, leaving 14 bases unmatched. Here the CDR3 reads CASSPEGPGQGPETQYF. The CDR3, as DNA: TGTGCCAGTAGTCCGGAGGGACCTGGACAGGGGCCAGAGACCCAGTACTTC.

The chain is built from TRBV19 and TRBJ2-5; 7 bases agree with TRBD2. V was pared by 2 bases and J by 0 bases, with 3 bases of the junction left unmatched. Per the germline V gene, CDR1 is LNHDA and CDR2 is SQIVND (reference sequence). This CDR3 region has 15 residues. CDR3 region: CASSISGTNQETQYF. The CDR3 DNA follows: TGTGCCAGTAGTATAAGCGGGACCAACCAAGAGACCCAGTACTTC.

The chain uses TRBV5-1 and TRBJ2-5; 9 bases fit TRBD1. The trim removed 0 bases at V and 5 bases at J, leaving 11 bases unmatched. CDR1 and CDR2 from the germline V gene are SGHRS and YFSETQ. The CDR3 covers 17 residues. This chain's CDR3 is CASSLAGTGRSGETQYF. The CDR3 DNA reads as TGCGCCAGCAGCTTGGCCGGGACAGGGAGGTCCGGGGAGACCCAGTACTTC.

The chain couples TRBV5-1 to TRBJ1-4; TRBD1 might be the D (5 bases). The CDR3 runs to 17 residues. V gave up 0 bases and J gave up 5 bases, with 17 bases separating them. The germline gives CDR1 SGHRS, CDR2 YFSETQ. CDR3 nucleotide sequence: TGCGCCAGCAGCTTGGGAGCCCGCGGGGGAAGAAATGAAAAACTGTTTTTT. This codes for CASSLGARGGRNEKLFF.

This chain connects TRBV30 to TRBJ1-2; 9 bases match TRBD1. CDR1 and CDR2 from the germline V gene are GTSNPN and SVGIG (reference sequence). The CDR3 runs to 13 residues. Trimming at V came to 6 bases and at J to 8 bases, leaving 10 bases not matched to a gene. The CDR3 nucleotides read TGTGCCTGCGATCAACAGGGGGCCAGGGGCTACACCTTC. Encoded protein: CACDQQGARGYTF.

The chain carries TRBV12-3 or TRBV12-4 and TRBJ2-7; D ambiguous. V lost 8 bases, J lost 1 base, and 6 bases lay in between. CDR3 length: 11 amino acids. Here the CDR3 DNA reads TGTGCCAGCGGGCAGTCCTACGAGCAGTACTTC. Translating gives CASGQSYEQYF.

In this sample, this clone turned up once. This chain joins TRBV7-6 and TRBJ2-6; TRBD2 might be the D (6 bases). V was shortened by 4 bases and J by 0 bases, with 13 bases between the two germline ends. The CDR3 runs to 17 residues. Germline CDR1 and CDR2: SGHVS and FNYEAQ. The DNA for the CDR3 is TGTGCCAGCAGCTCCTTCGGGGGAAGCTCTGGGGCCAACGTCCTGACTTTC. Encoded protein: CASSSFGGSSGANVLTF.

The V gene is TRBV19, the J gene TRBJ2-7, with 7 positions matching TRBD1. This CDR3 is built from 16 residues. The V and J ends lost 3 bases and 2 bases, in that order; junction bases with no gene match: 10. CDR1 is LNHDA and CDR2 is SQIVND in the germline V gene (reference sequence). The DNA of the CDR3 is TGTGCCAGTAGTATGCTAAAAAGACAGGGAACCTACGAGCAGTACTTC. The encoded protein is CASSMLKRQGTYEQYF.

The sample holds one count of this clone. This sequence joins TRBV5-1 and TRBJ2-7; the D is unclear. The CDR3 has 13 amino acids. CDR1 SGHRS and CDR2 YFSETQ come from the germline V gene. V was shortened by 8 bases and J by 4 bases, with 16 bases between the two germline ends. The CDR3 loop is CARQPEFPYEQYF. The CDR3 coding sequence is TGCGCCAGACAGCCCGAATTCCCATACGAGCAGTACTTC.

V usage is TRBV6-1 and J usage is TRBJ2-1; no clear D gene. The CDR3 totals 16 residues. V lost 4 bases, J lost 0 bases, and 13 bases lay in between. CDR1 is MNHNS and CDR2 is SASEGT in the germline V gene. The CDR3 loop reads CASSVSTVSSYNEQFF. The CDR3 bases are TGTGCCAGCAGTGTCTCGACTGTTAGCTCCTACAATGAGCAGTTCTTC.

The chain links TRBV28 to TRBJ1-3; D unresolved. V lost 3 bases and J lost 4, with 16 bases in between. Germline CDR1 and CDR2: MDHEN and SYDVKM. This CDR3 is 16 amino acids long. CDR3 bases: TGTGCCAGCAGTTTCCTCGGGGTCTCGTGGGGAAACACCATATATTTT. Translated: CASSFLGVSWGNTIYF. The whole variable domain, filled in from reference TRBV28 and TRBJ1-3, reads DVKVTQSSRYLVKRTGEKVFLECVQDMDHENMFWYRQDPGLGLRLIYFSYDVKMKEKGDIPEGYSVSREKKERFSLILESASTNQTSMYLCASSFLGVSWGNTIYFGEGSWLTVV.